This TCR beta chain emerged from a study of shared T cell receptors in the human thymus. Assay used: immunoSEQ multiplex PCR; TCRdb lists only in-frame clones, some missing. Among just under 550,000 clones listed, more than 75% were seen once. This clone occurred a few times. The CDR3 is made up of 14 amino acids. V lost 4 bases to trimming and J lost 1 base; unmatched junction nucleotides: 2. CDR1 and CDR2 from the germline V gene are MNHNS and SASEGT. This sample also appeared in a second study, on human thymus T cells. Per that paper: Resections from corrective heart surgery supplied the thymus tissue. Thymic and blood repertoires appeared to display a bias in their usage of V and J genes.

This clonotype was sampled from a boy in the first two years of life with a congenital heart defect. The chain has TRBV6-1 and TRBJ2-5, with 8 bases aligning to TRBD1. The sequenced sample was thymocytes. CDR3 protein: CASSVGTGQETQYF. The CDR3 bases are TGTGCCAGCAGTGTCGGGACAGGCCAAGAGACCCAGTACTTC.